These 23 T cell receptor beta chains were sequenced from one sample in a study of blood T cell repertoires in COVID-19. Using immunoSEQ multiplex PCR, the repertoire was profiled, and TCRdb retains in-frame clones only, with some absent. Of 150,000 to 200,000 clones detected, around four fifths appear once; the ten largest clones hold roughly 5%. The specimen was PBMCs or T cells enriched from blood (not recorded which). All receptors derive from a man between 65 and 85 years old who had been exposed to COVID-19.

The table lists this clone with many counts. The V and J genes are TRBV19 and TRBJ2-7, with D possibly being TRBD2 (7 bases). The germline V gene has CDR1 LNHDA and CDR2 SQIVND (reference sequence). V was pared by 6 bases and J by 3 bases, with 18 bases between. This CDR3 has 15 amino acids. The CDR3 DNA reads as TGTGCCAGTAGCATTTTCGGGGGGCCAAACTACGAGCAGTACTTC. Residues: CASSIFGGPNYEQYF.

This CDR3 is CASSRDRQGASGANVLTF. The DNA for the CDR3 is TGCGCCAGCAGCCGTGACAGACAGGGGGCATCCGGGGCCAACGTCCTGACTTTC. This chain connects TRBV4-1 to TRBJ2-6, with 10 bases lining up with TRBD1. Germline trimming cut 4 bases from V and 4 bases from J; bases unmatched to any gene: 10. CDR1 is MGHRA and CDR2 is YSYEKL in the germline V gene. The length of the CDR3 is 18 residues.

This clone is a singleton in its sample. J is TRBJ1-1 and V is TRBV27; D perhaps matches TRBD1 (6 bases). V shed 8 bases and J shed 3 bases, with 16 bases lying between them. The CDR3 sequence is 14 residues long. Germline V gene data show CDR1 as MNHEY and CDR2 as SMNVEV (reference sequence). The CDR3 nucleotides are TGTGCCAGCTCCTCTCGGGGGGCGGACACTGAAGCTTTCTTT. Translated, it gives CASSSRGADTEAFF.

The chain has TRBV6-2 or TRBV6-3 and TRBJ2-7; perhaps TRBD2 as D (6 bases). The CDR3 is made up of 16 amino acids. The germline CDR1 and CDR2 sequences are MNHEY and SVGEGT. Trimming shortened V by 1 base and J by 2 bases, and 15 bases separated the two germline ends. CDR3 nucleotide sequence: TGTGCCAGCAGTTACTTTGGCCTAGCGAAAGCCTACGAGCAGTACTTC. Translating gives CASSYFGLAKAYEQYF.

Only one count was recorded for this clone. The chain employs TRBV19 and TRBJ1-2; D is undetermined. V lost 7 bases, J lost 0 bases, and 15 bases lay in between. The CDR3 runs to 15 residues. Germline-derived CDR1 and CDR2 are LNHDA and SQIVND (reference sequence). CDR3 sequence (DNA): TGTGCCAGTAAGCGGAGGCAGATTACTAACTATGGCTACACCTTC. Translated, it gives CASKRRQITNYGYTF.

The chain links TRBV3-1 (or the pseudogene TRBV3-2) to TRBJ2-7; perhaps TRBD2 as D (7 bases). This CDR3 contains 13 residues. V lost 4 bases, J lost 2 bases, and 9 bases lay in between. Germline CDR1 reads LGHDT; CDR2 reads YNNKEL (reference sequence). CDR3 bases: TGTGCCAGCAGCCCGGGGGGCCCCTACGAGCAGTACTTC. Translation: CASSPGGPYEQYF.

V usage is TRBV5-1 and J usage is TRBJ2-2; 7 positions agree with TRBD1. The V segment lost 4 bases and the J segment 0 bases; nucleotides outside the gene matches: 3. The germline V gene has CDR1 SGHRS and CDR2 YFSETQ. CDR3 length: 15 amino acids. The CDR3 reads CASSDGTANTGELFF. CDR3 in DNA: TGCGCCAGCAGCGACGGGACAGCGAACACCGGGGAGCTGTTTTTT.

The chain uses TRBV3-1 (or the pseudogene TRBV3-2) and TRBJ2-5; D not certain. The CDR3 runs to 13 residues. CDR1 is LGHDT, CDR2 YNNKEL, per germline (reference sequence). Trimming shortened V by 4 bases and J by 0 bases, and 6 bases separated the two germline ends. Written as DNA, the CDR3 is TGTGCCAGCAGCCCCCCCTACCAAGAGACCCAGTACTTC. It yields the protein CASSPPYQETQYF.

The rearrangement joins TRBV28 to TRBJ1-5; TRBD1 might be the D (6 bases). This CDR3 has 16 residues. The V end was cut by 3 bases, the J end by 6 bases, with 18 bases between. Per germline, CDR1 MDHEN and CDR2 SYDVKM. The CDR3 coding sequence is TGTGCCAGCAGTTTCGAGTCAGGGGCGAACGGTCAGCCCCAGCATTTT. Translated, it gives CASSFESGANGQPQHF. The entire variable domain, with the rest obtained from reference TRBV28 and TRBJ1-5, is as follows: DVKVTQSSRYLVKRTGEKVFLECVQDMDHENMFWYRQDPGLGLRLIYFSYDVKMKEKGDIPEGYSVSREKKERFSLILESASTNQTSMYLCASSFESGANGQPQHFGDGTRLSIL.

J is TRBJ1-1 and V is TRBV27; D remains unclear. CDR3 size: 12 residues. CDR1 and CDR2 from the germline V gene are MNHEY and SMNVEV (reference sequence). Trimming pared 4 bases from V and 5 bases from J, leaving 8 bases between. The CDR3 region has the DNA TGTGCCAGCAGTTCCACTCCGACTGAAGCTTTCTTT. Translated, it gives CASSSTPTEAFF.

The rearrangement uses TRBV4-2 and TRBJ1-5; 8 bases agree with TRBD1. Trimming took 2 bases from V and 6 from J; bases not matched to a gene: 9. CDR3 length: 16 residues. Looked up from germline, CDR1 is LGHNA and CDR2 is YNFKEQ. The DNA for the CDR3 is TGTGCCAGCAGCCAAAACCCACAGGGGGGGGTTCAGCCCCAGCATTTT. It yields the protein CASSQNPQGGVQPQHF.

The chain has TRBV19 and TRBJ1-1; a weak D match, TRBD1 (6 bases). CDR1 LNHDA and CDR2 SQIVND come from the germline V gene (reference sequence). Trimming shortened V by 6 bases and J by 0 bases, and 11 bases separated the two germline ends. This CDR3 is 14 amino acids long. This CDR3 reads CASRSQGMNTEAFF. The CDR3 DNA sequence: TGTGCCAGTAGATCACAGGGCATGAACACTGAAGCTTTCTTT.

The chain recombines TRBV27 with TRBJ2-7; 9 bases map to TRBD2. Trimming removed 6 bases from V and 2 bases from J; junction bases left unmatched: 11. Germline V gives CDR1 MNHEY, CDR2 SMNVEV (reference sequence). This CDR3 region has 16 residues. Written as DNA, the CDR3 is TGTGCCAGCAGCTCCGGGGCGACTAGCGGACCCTACGAGCAGTACTTC. This codes for CASSSGATSGPYEQYF.

The V call is TRBV6-2 or TRBV6-3, the J call TRBJ2-1; 7 bases fit TRBD1. From germline, CDR1 is MNHEY and CDR2 SVGEGT. Losses at the gene ends were 0 bases for V and 12 bases for J; bases not matched to a gene: 5. The CDR3 consists of 13 residues. DNA for the CDR3: TGTGCCAGCAGTTACTCGAGGGGGCAACGGCAGTTCTTC. It specifies CASSYSRGQRQFF.

The V and J genes are TRBV28 and TRBJ2-1, with D tentatively TRBD2 (5 bases). The V end lost 4 bases, the J end lost 9 bases, and 10 bases lay between the germline ends. In germline, CDR1 is MDHEN, CDR2 SYDVKM. The CDR3 covers 12 residues. The CDR3 here is CASSSQAGEQFF. The CDR3 DNA is TGTGCCAGCAGTTCCCAGGCGGGTGAGCAGTTCTTC.

The J gene is TRBJ1-2, the V gene TRBV6-5, with 8 positions matching TRBD1. Losses at the gene ends were 4 bases for V and 2 bases for J; bases not matched to a gene: 3. This CDR3 contains 14 residues. Germline CDR1 and CDR2: MNHEY and SVGAGI. The DNA for the CDR3 is TGTGCCAGCAGTTCCCGACAGGGGAACTATGGCTACACCTTC. This translates into CASSSRQGNYGYTF.

Comment on this clone: At the DNA level, this CDR3 is encoded by other sequences in the same sample as well. The chain links TRBV7-2 to TRBJ2-5; D is undetermined. V lost 4 bases and J lost 4, with 10 bases in between. The CDR3 extends over 13 amino acids. Germline-derived CDR1 and CDR2 are SGHTA and FQGNSA. CDR3 sequence: CASSSDRGETQYF. CDR3 DNA sequence: TGTGCCAGCAGCTCGGATCGCGGAGAGACCCAGTACTTC.

The DNA of the CDR3 is TGTGCCAGCAGCCGCGGACAGACCGGGGAGACCCAGTACTTC. Protein sequence: CASSRGQTGETQYF. This sequence joins TRBV7-8 and TRBJ2-5, with D tentatively TRBD1 (6 bases). The ends were cut back, 5 bases at V and 5 bases at J, with 15 bases in the middle. The CDR3 is 14 amino acids. The germline V gene encodes CDR1 SGHVS and CDR2 FQNEAQ. Full variable domain (rest looked up from reference TRBV7-8 and TRBJ2-5): GAGVSQSPRYKVAKRGQDVALRCDPISGHVSLFWYQQALGQGPEFLTYFQNEAQLDKSGLPSDRFFAERPEGSVSTLKIQRTQQEDSAVYLCASSRGQTGETQYFGPGTRLLVL.

The V call is TRBV3-1 (or the pseudogene TRBV3-2), the J call TRBJ2-7, with D tentatively TRBD1 (6 bases). The CDR3 has 13 amino acids. Per the germline V gene, CDR1 is LGHDT and CDR2 is YNNKEL (reference sequence). The V gene lost 4 bases and the J gene lost 5 bases, with 12 bases spanning the gap. The CDR3: CASSRDIEHEQYF. The CDR3 DNA is TGTGCCAGCAGCCGGGACATAGAACACGAGCAGTACTTC.

The J gene is TRBJ1-1, the V gene TRBV25-1; D perhaps matches TRBD1 (5 bases). V lost 5 bases and J lost 5, with 12 bases in between. In germline, CDR1 is MGHDK, CDR2 SYGVNS. This CDR3 spans 13 amino acids. CDR3: CASSYGGNTEAFF. The CDR3, as DNA: TGTGCCAGCAGTTACGGGGGTAATACTGAAGCTTTCTTT.

This chain links TRBV7-6 with TRBJ1-6; TRBD1 might be the D (6 bases). The CDR3 sequence is 16 residues long. The ends were cut back, 2 bases at V and 7 bases at J, with 15 bases in the middle. CDR1 and CDR2 (germline): SGHVS, FNYEAQ. The CDR3, as DNA: TGTGCCAGCAGCTTAAGCGGGGGCGCGGGAAATTCACCCCTCCACTTT. This encodes CASSLSGGAGNSPLHF.

The chain recombines TRBV11-3 with TRBJ2-1; no firm D call. This CDR3 has 11 amino acids. V gave up 3 bases and J gave up 5 bases, with 2 bases separating them. Germline values: CDR1 SGHNT, CDR2 YENEEA. The CDR3 coding sequence is TGTGCCAGCAGCTTCGACAATGAGCAGTTCTTC. Residues: CASSFDNEQFF.

Here the CDR3 DNA reads TGTGCCAGTAAGGGTTCCGGGACAGGGGATTTCGAGCAGTACTTC. It specifies CASKGSGTGDFEQYF. This chain connects TRBV19 to TRBJ2-7; 10 bases line up with TRBD1. Per germline, CDR1 LNHDA and CDR2 SQIVND (reference sequence). The CDR3 is 15 residues long. J gave up 6 bases and V 7 bases, and 12 bases lay outside the gene matches. The full variable domain, completed using reference TRBV19 and TRBJ2-7, is DGGITQSPKYLFRKEGQNVTLSCEQNLNHDAMYWYRQDPGQGLRLIYYSQIVNDFQKGDIAEGYSVSREKKESFPLTVTSAQKNPTAFYLCASKGSGTGDFEQYFGPGTRLTVT.